These 29 T cell receptor beta chains originate from one sample sequenced in a study of shared clonotypes between healthy human individuals. TCRdb keeps only in-frame clones here, not all; method: immunoSEQ multiplex PCR. The sample includes hundreds of thousands of clones, 70% to 80% of them seen just once. The sample comprised PBMCs. These receptors came from a woman between 40 and 50 years old in good health. Some clones in this sample may be carry-over from other donors' samples.

V gene TRBV7-2 combines with J gene TRBJ2-3; D possibly uses TRBD1 or TRBD2 (5 bases each). V was trimmed by 1 base and J by 3 bases, leaving 11 bases between them. Germline V gene lookup returns CDR1 SGHTA and CDR2 FQGNSA. The CDR3 is 15 residues long. CDR3 region: CASSLGGSETDTQYF. CDR3 nucleotides: TGTGCCAGCAGCTTAGGGGGGAGTGAAACAGATACGCAGTATTTT. Variable domain in full (rest from reference TRBV7-2 and TRBJ2-3): GAGVSQSPSNKVTEKGKDVELRCDPISGHTALYWYRQSLGQGLEFLIYFQGNSAPDKSGLPSDRFSAERTGGSVSTLTIQRTQQEDSAVYLCASSLGGSETDTQYFGPGTRLTVL.

The chain joins TRBV5-4 to TRBJ2-5, with TRBD1 matching over 7 bases. The CDR3 consists of 14 residues. Germline CDR1 reads SGHNT; CDR2 reads YYREEE (reference sequence). Losses at the gene ends were 0 bases for V and 5 bases for J; bases not matched to a gene: 4. The CDR3 DNA reads as TGTGCCAGCAGCTTGGAGAGGGGGCTGGAGACCCAGTACTTC. This gives the protein CASSLERGLETQYF.

The chain has TRBV27 and TRBJ2-7, with D unresolved. Germline loops: CDR1 MNHEY, CDR2 SMNVEV (reference sequence). With 5 bases removed from V and 6 bases from J, the gap between germline ends came to 11 bases. The CDR3 has 12 amino acids. The CDR3 reads CASSPTLGEQYF. CDR3 bases: TGTGCCAGCAGTCCCACCCTTGGCGAGCAGTACTTC.

This clone was seen a handful of times. The genes are TRBV7-2 and TRBJ2-7; D might be TRBD2 (6 bases). The CDR3 length is 15 residues. V was shortened by 1 base and J by 1 base, with 11 bases between the two germline ends. Germline assignment: CDR1 SGHTA and CDR2 FQGNSA. The CDR3 DNA follows: TGTGCCAGCAGCTTAGTTGAGGGGAGGTCCTACGAGCAGTACTTC. Translating it yields CASSLVEGRSYEQYF.

As DNA, the CDR3 is TGCGCCAGCAGCCAAGATTGGGCTAGCGGACCCTACAATGAGCAGTTCTTC. Translation gives CASSQDWASGPYNEQFF. V usage is TRBV4-3 and J usage is TRBJ2-1; 7 bases fit TRBD2. The CDR3 covers 17 residues. The ends lost 0 bases at V and 2 bases at J; junction bases unmatched: 7. The germline V gene has CDR1 LGHNA and CDR2 YSLEER.

The genes are TRBV4-2 and TRBJ2-6; D gene ambiguous. This CDR3 has 16 amino acids. The V end lost 1 base, the J end lost 0 bases, and 7 bases lay between the germline ends. Germline V lookup: CDR1 LGHNA, CDR2 YNFKEQ. The CDR3 region is CASSQGGDSGANVLTF. The DNA of the CDR3 is TGTGCCAGCAGCCAAGGTGGCGACTCTGGGGCCAACGTCCTGACTTTC.

This clone was seen just once. This sequence joins TRBV28 and TRBJ2-7, with 9 nucleotides matching TRBD1. The junction had 6 bases not matched to a gene; V was cut back by 8 bases and J by 1 base. CDR3 length equals 14 residues. The V gene's germline CDR1 is MDHEN and CDR2 SYDVKM. The CDR3 DNA reads as TGTGCCAGCGCAGACAGGGGGGGGTCCTACGAGCAGTACTTC. It encodes CASADRGGSYEQYF.

This chain links TRBV10-3 with TRBJ2-7; 10 positions agree with TRBD2. This CDR3 is built from 17 residues. The V and J ends lost 4 bases and 2 bases, in that order; junction bases with no gene match: 11. The germline V gene encodes CDR1 ENHRY and CDR2 SYGVKD. CDR3 DNA sequence: TGTGCCATCAGTGTAGCGGCATCTAGCGGGAGCCCCTACGAGCAGTACTTC. This gives the protein CAISVAASSGSPYEQYF.

The rearrangement links TRBV27 to TRBJ2-7; 9 bases are a match to TRBD2. Germline V gives CDR1 MNHEY, CDR2 SMNVEV (reference sequence). V lost 5 bases, J lost 0 bases, and 14 bases stayed unmatched. This CDR3 is 18 amino acids long. The CDR3 spells CASSPYSPTSGSSYEQYF. For the CDR3, the DNA is TGTGCCAGCAGTCCCTACTCTCCGACTAGCGGTAGCTCCTACGAGCAGTACTTC.

This clone was seen repeatedly, ten times or more. This rearrangement joins TRBV27 to TRBJ1-2; D is perhaps TRBD1 (5 bases). This CDR3 comprises 15 residues. Trimming took 3 bases from V and 4 from J, leaving 15 bases between them. Germline V CDR1 and CDR2: MNHEY, SMNVEV (reference sequence). In DNA, the CDR3 is TGTGCCAGCAGTTTTGGAGTGGGGGAAATCTATGGCTACACCTTC. It yields the protein CASSFGVGEIYGYTF.

This chain links TRBV4-3 with TRBJ1-3, with D tentatively TRBD1 (5 bases). V lost 8 bases to trimming and J lost 4 bases, with 6 bases between them. The CDR3 has 11 amino acids. The germline CDR1 and CDR2 sequences are LGHNA and YSLEER. The CDR3 nucleotides read TGCGCCAGCCGGGGGGGAAACACCATATATTTT. Translated, it gives CASRGGNTIYF.

In regard to this clone: Other DNA sequences within the sample encode an identical CDR3. This rearrangement joins TRBV5-1 to TRBJ2-5; 7 positions match TRBD1. The CDR3 contains 14 residues. Trimming took 0 bases from V and 3 from J; bases not matched to a gene: 2. Germline assignment: CDR1 SGHRS and CDR2 YFSETQ. The chain's CDR3 is CASSLGGTEETQYF. CDR3 sequence (DNA): TGCGCCAGCAGCTTGGGGGGGACAGAAGAGACCCAGTACTTC. Full variable domain (outside the CDR3, taken from reference TRBV5-1 and TRBJ2-5): KAGVTQTPRYLIKTRGQQVTLSCSPISGHRSVSWYQQTPGQGLQFLFEYFSETQRNKGNFPGRFSGRQFSNSRSEMNVSTLELGDSALYLCASSLGGTEETQYFGPGTRLLVL.

The J gene is TRBJ2-7, the V gene TRBV2, with 7 bases identical to TRBD1. CDR3 length: 14 amino acids. After removal of 7 bases from V and 2 bases from J, the junction contained 8 bases not matched to a gene. From germline, CDR1 is SNHLY and CDR2 FYNNEI. CDR3 sequence: CASNGQESPYEQYF. In nucleotides, the CDR3 is TGTGCCAGCAACGGACAGGAGAGTCCCTACGAGCAGTACTTC.

CDR3 sequence reads: CASSGTSGTWTPYNEQFF. The CDR3 nucleotides read TGTGCCAGCAGTGGAACTAGCGGCACATGGACCCCCTACAATGAGCAGTTCTTC. The chain joins TRBV28 to TRBJ2-1, with 8 bases lining up with TRBD2. The CDR3 contains 18 residues. The trim removed 5 bases at V and 2 bases at J, leaving 14 bases unmatched. Germline V gene sequence: CDR1 MDHEN, CDR2 SYDVKM.

The genes are TRBV19 and TRBJ2-5, with 13 nucleotides matching TRBD2. Germline lookup yields CDR1 LNHDA and CDR2 SQIVND (reference sequence). The CDR3 length is 17 residues. Unmatched junction bases numbered 7, after V lost 6 bases and J lost 0 bases. In nucleotides, the CDR3 is TGTGCCAGTAGGGGACTAGCGGGATCACCATACCAAGAGACCCAGTACTTC. This translates into CASRGLAGSPYQETQYF.

The rearrangement joins TRBV7-6 to TRBJ2-4; the D gene is possibly TRBD2 (6 bases). The CDR3 covers 13 residues. Trimming left V 3 bases short and J 7 bases short, with 10 bases between. Germline V gene data show CDR1 as SGHVS and CDR2 as FNYEAQ. CDR3 sequence reads: CASSFGRGNIQYF. CDR3 DNA sequence: TGTGCCAGCAGCTTTGGGCGGGGTAACATTCAGTACTTC.

The chain carries TRBV6-6 and TRBJ2-5; D is possibly TRBD2 (5 bases). Trimming took 0 bases from V and 5 from J, leaving 10 bases between them. This CDR3 spans 14 amino acids. CDR1 and CDR2 from the germline V gene are MNHNY and SVGAGI (reference sequence). The CDR3 spells CASSYSGNRETQYF. CDR3 nucleotides: TGTGCCAGCAGTTACTCCGGGAATCGGGAGACCCAGTACTTC.

Notes on this clone: A read error is likely, as this CDR3 ends without the conserved phenylalanine or tryptophan. V gene TRBV2 combines with J gene TRBJ1-2; 9 bases agree with TRBD1. CDR3 length equals 16 residues. V dropped 1 base and J dropped 6; count of bases not matched to a gene: 9. The V gene's germline CDR1 is SNHLY and CDR2 FYNNEI. CDR3 coding DNA: TGTGCCAGCAGTGAAGGGACAGGGGTTCGGGTGGATGGCTACACCTTA. Its protein is CASSEGTGVRVDGYTL.

The rearrangement uses TRBV27 and TRBJ2-3; either TRBD1 or TRBD2 may fit D (5 bases each). The CDR3 extends over 15 amino acids. Germline values: CDR1 MNHEY, CDR2 SMNVEV (reference sequence). Trimming pared 6 bases from V and 2 bases from J, leaving 15 bases between. The CDR3 DNA is TGTGCCAGCAGACTCTTCCGGGGCCCCACAGATACGCAGTATTTT. The encoded protein is CASRLFRGPTDTQYF.

The chain couples TRBV9 to TRBJ2-1; maybe TRBD2 (6 bases). The CDR3 is 13 residues long. V lost 2 bases, J lost 7 bases, and 10 bases lay in between. The germline V gene encodes CDR1 SGDLS and CDR2 YYNGEE. In DNA, the CDR3 is TGTGCCAGCAGCGTGATAAGCGGGAATGAGCAGTTCTTC. Translated: CASSVISGNEQFF. Filled out from reference TRBV9 and TRBJ2-1, the complete variable domain reads DSGVTQTPKHLITATGQRVTLRCSPRSGDLSVYWYQQSLDQGLQFLIQYYNGEERAKGNILERFSAQQFPDLHSELNLSSLELGDSALYFCASSVISGNEQFFGPGTRLTVL.

The rearrangement links TRBV27 to TRBJ2-1, with D possibly matching TRBD1 (6 bases). This CDR3 has 13 amino acids. The germline V gene encodes CDR1 MNHEY and CDR2 SMNVEV (reference sequence). V was cut by 6 bases and J by 3 bases, with 9 bases left in between. CDR3 region: CASRQGIYNEQFF. Written as DNA, the CDR3 is TGTGCCAGCAGACAGGGTATCTACAATGAGCAGTTCTTC.

V gene TRBV19 combines with J gene TRBJ1-5; the D gene is possibly TRBD1 (5 bases). The CDR3 spans 14 residues. V shed 3 bases and J shed 4 bases, with 10 bases lying between them. Germline V CDR1 and CDR2: LNHDA, SQIVND (reference sequence). CDR3 sequence (DNA): TGTGCCAGTAGTATTAGGGGAGTTAATCAGCCCCAGCATTTT. This gives the protein CASSIRGVNQPQHF.

The rearrangement joins TRBV9 to TRBJ2-2; 8 bases align to TRBD2. Trimming removed 0 bases from V and 6 bases from J; junction bases left unmatched: 4. The CDR3 sequence is 15 residues long. Germline V lookup: CDR1 SGDLS, CDR2 YYNGEE. CDR3 sequence reads: CASSVGGTRAGELFF. The CDR3 DNA reads TGTGCCAGCAGCGTAGGCGGGACTAGGGCCGGGGAGCTGTTTTTT.

The chain recombines TRBV29-1 with TRBJ2-7; 11 bases fit TRBD1. There are 14 residues in the CDR3. Germline V gives CDR1 SQVTM, CDR2 ANQGSEA. V shed 7 bases and J 4 bases; nucleotides not matched to a gene: 9. CDR3 protein: CSAAGQGALYEQYF. The CDR3 DNA sequence: TGCAGCGCCGCAGGACAGGGGGCCTTATACGAGCAGTACTTC.

V gene TRBV7-9 combines with J gene TRBJ1-4; 8 bases align to TRBD1. Germline V lookup: CDR1 SEHNR, CDR2 FQNEAQ (reference sequence). The CDR3 consists of 16 residues. V dropped 0 bases and J dropped 2; count of bases not matched to a gene: 2. CDR3 sequence: CASSLAQGATNEKLFF. Here the CDR3 DNA reads TGTGCCAGCAGCTTAGCGCAGGGGGCCACTAATGAAAAACTGTTTTTT. Full variable domain (rest looked up from reference TRBV7-9 and TRBJ1-4): DTGVSQNPRHKITKRGQNVTFRCDPISEHNRLYWYRQTLGQGPEFLTYFQNEAQLEKSRLLSDRFSAERPKGSFSTLEIQRTEQGDSAMYLCASSLAQGATNEKLFFGSGTQLSVL.

J is TRBJ2-3 and V is TRBV28, with 7 bases fitting TRBD2. The J segment lost 6 bases and the V segment lost 7 bases, leaving 13 bases of the junction unmatched. The CDR3 has 15 residues. CDR1 and CDR2 from the germline V gene are MDHEN and SYDVKM. This CDR3 is CASTPLWEGRDTQYF. CDR3 bases: TGTGCCAGCACCCCCCTATGGGAGGGCCGCGATACGCAGTATTTT.

A single count supports this clone. DNA for the CDR3: TGTGCCAGCAGCCCCCGCCGCGACCTACCTTACAATGAGCAGTTCTTC. It encodes CASSPRRDLPYNEQFF. The chain employs TRBV5-6 and TRBJ2-1; no clear D gene. The CDR3 is 16 residues long. Looked up from germline, CDR1 is SGHDT and CDR2 is YYEEEE. V lost 4 bases, J lost 4 bases, and 18 bases lay in between.

V gene TRBV10-1 combines with J gene TRBJ1-1; D gene ambiguous. CDR1 and CDR2 from the germline V gene are WNHNN and SYGVQD (reference sequence). The CDR3 length is 10 residues. Between the trimmed V and J ends, which lost 7 bases and 3 bases, there was a span of 3 bases. DNA of the CDR3: TGCGCCAGCAAGCACACTGAAGCTTTCTTT. Protein sequence: CASKHTEAFF.

Of note for this clone: No DNA is shown, since the ends of the CDR3 on it are uncertain; the CDR3 is the one TCRdb lists. The chain links TRBV5-1 to TRBJ2-1; TRBD2 is the table's D call and was not checked against the DNA. The CDR3 length equals 13 residues, ends included. Germline CDR1 SGHRS, CDR2 YFSETQ. The CDR3 spells CASSFVLVGEQFF.